A selection of T cell receptor beta chains follows, all from one sample in a study of blood T cell repertoires in COVID-19. Produced via immunoSEQ multiplex PCR; TCRdb's table is partial and in-frame only. The sample lists under 250,000 clones; roughly 86% were seen once. The sequenced sample consisted of PBMCs or T cells enriched from blood (not recorded which). Source of these receptors: a woman aged 25 to 45 with acute COVID-19. The CDR3 runs from the conserved cysteine through the conserved F or W. The D gene is left open where the match is weak. Expanded clones get a size class; other rows say once, few or many, or leave the size out.

TRBV6-5,TRBD2,.,TRBJ2-3,CASSYVGGVTDTQYF,TGTGCCAGCAGTTATGTTGGGGGGGTCACAGATACGCAGTATTTT
TRBV13,.,once,TRBJ2-7,CASSLYYEQYF,TGTGCCAGCAGCCTATACTACGAGCAGTACTTC
TRBV2,.,.,TRBJ1-4,CASSRGGAEKLFF,TGTGCCAGCAGTAGAGGAGGGGCCGAAAAACTGTTTTTT
TRBV10-1,TRBD1,few,TRBJ2-1,CASSETGGTNEQFF,TGCGCCAGCAGTGAGACAGGGGGCACAAATGAGCAGTTCTTC
TRBV25-1,TRBD1,.,TRBJ2-2,CASSVPGTGSGELFF,TGTGCCAGCAGTGTTCCCGGGACAGGGTCCGGGGAGCTGTTTTTT
TRBV5-1,.,.,TRBJ2-7,CASSRTGTLNYEQYF,TGCGCCAGCAGCCGTACCGGGACACTAAACTACGAGCAGTACTTC
TRBV13,.,.,TRBJ1-5,CASSLQSNQPQHF,TGTGCCAGCAGCTTACAGAGCAATCAGCCCCAGCATTTT
TRBV6-2/TRBV6-3,TRBD1,once,TRBJ1-5,CASSGQVSNQPQHF,TGTGCCAGCAGCGGACAGGTTAGCAATCAGCCCCAGCATTTT
TRBV5-1,TRBD1,.,TRBJ1-1,CASSLGGQAEAFF,TGCGCCAGCAGCTTGGGGGGACAGGCCGAAGCTTTCTTT
TRBV9,TRBD1,few,TRBJ1-4,CASSATGPSEKLFF,TGTGCCAGCAGCGCGACAGGGCCGAGTGAAAAACTGTTTTTT
TRBV6-5,.,.,TRBJ2-7,CASSYGTTYEQYF,TGTGCCAGCAGTTACGGCACCACCTACGAGCAGTACTTC
TRBV14,.,few,TRBJ1-1,CASSHGMARNTEAFF,TGTGCCAGCAGCCACGGGATGGCCAGGAACACTGAAGCTTTCTTT
TRBV18,.,.,TRBJ1-3,CASSPGHPGNTIYF,TGTGCCAGCTCTCCGGGACATCCTGGAAACACCATATATTTT
TRBV6-5,.,few,TRBJ1-5,CASSRQWDQPQHF,TGTGCCAGCAGTAGACAGTGGGATCAGCCCCAGCATTTT
TRBV7-3,.,.,TRBJ2-1,CASSSPPGAEQFF,TGTGCCAGCAGCTCCCCCCCAGGGGCTGAGCAGTTCTTC
TRBV6-5,TRBD2,.,TRBJ2-3,CASSRSGGPTDTQYF,TGTGCCAGCAGTCGGTCGGGGGGGCCTACAGATACGCAGTATTTT
TRBV5-1,TRBD2,.,TRBJ2-3,CASSLGSGASTDTQYF,TGCGCCAGCAGCTTGGGTAGCGGGGCTAGCACAGATACGCAGTATTTT
TRBV28,.,.,TRBJ1-1,CASSPAQGNIAFF,TGTGCCAGCAGCCCCGCCCAGGGGAATATTGCTTTCTTT
TRBV2,TRBD1,.,TRBJ1-5,CASSEFGTGGFNQPQHF,TGTGCCAGCAGTGAATTCGGGACAGGGGGCTTTAATCAGCCCCAGCATTTT
TRBV9,TRBD1,.,TRBJ1-6,CASSEGDRVNSPLHF,TGTGCCAGCAGCGAGGGGGACAGGGTAAATTCACCCCTCCACTTT